The source of this T cell receptor beta chain is a study of cytomegalovirus exposure and HLA in healthy donors. Whole-study results and caveats: Overall, approximately 150 TCR beta chains were annotated as cytomegalovirus-associated. Researchers reported from a later analysis that most CMV-associated TCR beta chains appeared HLA-restricted.

With respect to this clone: Its target is unknown.

PCR involved 60 Vbeta and 13 Jbeta primers. The method was immunoSEQ multiplex PCR; TCRdb's version includes in-frame clones alone and lacks a portion of them. The sample shows 150,000 to 200,000 clones, 75% to 85% of them seen only once. Deletions cut 4 bases from V and 0 bases from J, with 19 bases between. Germline CDR1 MNHNS, CDR2 SASEGT. CDR3 length: 17 amino acids. The J gene is TRBJ2-7, the V gene TRBV6-1, with D perhaps TRBD2 (6 bases). Sequenced sample: PBMCs. This clonotype was obtained from a young man in good health and CMV-seronegative. CDR3 sequence reads: CASSGRRRGGISYEQYF. CDR3 DNA sequence: TGTGCCAGCAGTGGGCGAAGGAGGGGCGGGATCTCCTACGAGCAGTACTTC.